One and the same sample provided the 21 T cell receptor beta chains below, sequenced in a study of CD8+ T cells in alopecia areata. RNA was extracted and reverse transcribed into cDNA as the sequencing template. Sequenced by immunoSEQ multiplex PCR; TCRdb stores in-frame clones only, minus some. Of 250,000 or so clones in the sample, roughly 69% are singletons; the top ten hold 0.95% to 1.5%. The sequencing used CD4+ T cells sorted from blood, collected at week 0. All receptors derive from a human donor with alopecia areata.

The gene calls are TRBV7-2 and TRBJ1-2; TRBD1 might be the D (5 bases). CDR3 length equals 13 residues. Trimming left V 5 bases short and J 5 bases short, with 12 bases between. Germline lookup yields CDR1 SGHTA and CDR2 FQGNSA. Here the CDR3 DNA reads TGTGCCAGCAGCCCCCGGGGGGTGTATGGCTACACCTTC. This encodes CASSPRGVYGYTF.

V and J are TRBV7-4 and TRBJ2-3, with 7 bases identical to TRBD1. Germline assignment: CDR1 SGHVT and CDR2 SQSDAQ. The V and J ends lost 2 bases and 1 base, in that order; junction bases with no gene match: 3. The CDR3 spans 15 residues. CDR3 residues: CASSLLTGRTDTQYF. CDR3 sequence (DNA): TGTGCCAGCAGCTTATTGACAGGGCGCACAGATACGCAGTATTTT.

There are a few counts of this clone. For the CDR3, the DNA is TGCAGCGTTGAAGATGACAGTCAGAACACTGAAGCTTTCTTT. Protein product: CSVEDDSQNTEAFF. The chain is built from TRBV29-1 and TRBJ1-1; TRBD1 is a possible D gene (5 bases). Trimming pared 0 bases from V and 1 base from J, leaving 9 bases between. Germline lookup yields CDR1 SQVTM and CDR2 ANQGSEA. The CDR3 spans 14 residues. Combining the CDR3 with reference TRBV29-1 and TRBJ1-1 gives the whole variable domain SAVISQKPSRDICQRGTSLTIQCQVDSQVTMMFWYRQQPGQSLTLIATANQGSEATYESGFVIDKFPISRPNLTFSTLTVSNMSPEDSSIYLCSVEDDSQNTEAFFGQGTRLTVV.

The chain couples TRBV7-2 to TRBJ2-7, with D unresolved. Germline loops: CDR1 SGHTA, CDR2 FQGNSA. There are 12 residues in the CDR3. V lost 0 bases, J lost 3 bases, and 3 bases lay in between. In nucleotides, the CDR3 is TGTGCCAGCAGCTTAGCCATCTACGAGCAGTACTTC. As protein: CASSLAIYEQYF.

This clone has more than one count but fewer than ten. This sequence joins TRBV4-1 and TRBJ1-6, with D unresolved. The ends were cut back, 1 base at V and 7 bases at J, with 11 bases in the middle. The CDR3 consists of 15 residues. Germline V gene data show CDR1 as MGHRA and CDR2 as YSYEKL. The CDR3 DNA reads as TGCGCCAGCAGCCAAGTTACAACAGTAAATTCACCCCTCCACTTT. It is translated as CASSQVTTVNSPLHF.

CDR3 bases: TGTGCCAGTAGTCCAGGGCGCCTCTATGGCTACACCTTC. Its protein product is CASSPGRLYGYTF. V usage is TRBV19 and J usage is TRBJ1-2; TRBD1 is a possible D gene (5 bases). In germline, CDR1 is LNHDA, CDR2 SQIVND (reference sequence). Trimming took off 5 bases at V and 4 bases at J, with 11 bases between the two ends. The CDR3 extends over 13 amino acids.

The J gene is TRBJ1-1, the V gene TRBV18; no clear D gene. This CDR3 comprises 11 residues. Germline CDR1 reads KGHSH; CDR2 reads LQKENI. Deletions cut 4 bases from V and 3 bases from J, with 3 bases between. As DNA, the CDR3 is TGTGCCAGCTCACAGGACACTGAAGCTTTCTTT. Translating gives CASSQDTEAFF.

The chain joins TRBV11-2 to TRBJ1-2, with a possible D match to TRBD1 (5 bases). This CDR3 has 14 residues. Germline lookup yields CDR1 SGHAT and CDR2 FQNNGV. Trimming stripped 5 bases from V and 3 bases from J, with 13 bases between. The CDR3 bases are TGTGCCAGCAGCCCCTCCGGGACGGACTATGGCTACACCTTC. Its protein is CASSPSGTDYGYTF.

The chain couples TRBV29-1 to TRBJ1-5; D possibly corresponds to TRBD1 (5 bases). Germline V gene sequence: CDR1 SQVTM, CDR2 ANQGSEA. V was pared by 3 bases and J by 7 bases, with 13 bases between. This CDR3 spans 13 amino acids. The CDR3 here is CSVDSGSGQPQHF. CDR3 sequence (DNA): TGCAGCGTTGACTCAGGGAGTGGCCAGCCCCAGCATTTT. The complete variable domain, with remaining parts taken from reference TRBV29-1 and TRBJ1-5, reads SAVISQKPSRDICQRGTSLTIQCQVDSQVTMMFWYRQQPGQSLTLIATANQGSEATYESGFVIDKFPISRPNLTFSTLTVSNMSPEDSSIYLCSVDSGSGQPQHFGDGTRLSIL.

This clone was found once. The chain recombines TRBV2 with TRBJ2-7, with 9 positions matching TRBD1. Germline CDR1 and CDR2: SNHLY and FYNNEI. The junction had 5 bases not matched to a gene; V was cut back by 7 bases and J by 1 base. The CDR3 is 14 amino acids. CDR3 region: CASTWDRVSYEQYF. In nucleotides, the CDR3 is TGTGCCAGCACCTGGGACAGGGTTTCCTACGAGCAGTACTTC.

The chain recombines TRBV5-8 with TRBJ1-5; tentatively, D is TRBD1 (5 bases). Germline CDR1 and CDR2: SGHTS and YDEGEE. This CDR3 is built from 13 residues. Deletions cut 4 bases from V and 4 bases from J, with 9 bases between. The CDR3 protein is CASSPQVNQPQHF. The CDR3 DNA reads TGTGCCAGCAGCCCACAGGTTAATCAGCCCCAGCATTTT.

In regard to this clone: Its ends do not fully match the called genes, so a read error is possible. This chain links TRBV29-1 with TRBJ1-1; D is undetermined. This CDR3 has 13 residues. Germline lookup yields CDR1 SQVTM and CDR2 ANQGSEA. CDR3 in amino acids: CSVEEAAGALTDF. The CDR3 DNA follows: TGCAGCGTTGAAGAAGCGGCAGGCGCCCTAACTGATTTT.

V is TRBV30 and J is TRBJ1-1, with TRBD1 identical over 9 bases. Germline V gene data show CDR1 as GTSNPN and CDR2 as SVGIG (reference sequence). The ends lost 2 bases at V and 11 bases at J; junction bases unmatched: 6. This CDR3 contains 12 residues. The CDR3 region has the DNA TGTGCCTGGAGTAGGGACAGGGCCACGGCTTTCTTT. Translated, it gives CAWSRDRATAFF.

This clone was recorded a few times. The chain is built from TRBV29-1 and TRBJ2-3; 10 bases are a match to TRBD2. CDR1 is SQVTM and CDR2 is ANQGSEA in the germline V gene. The CDR3 sequence is 18 residues long. Trimming at V came to 1 base and at J to 4 bases, leaving 14 bases not matched to a gene. In nucleotides, the CDR3 is TGCAGCGTTGAAGGAGGGGCTAGCGGGGGATTATACGCAGATACGCAGTATTTT. It yields the protein CSVEGGASGGLYADTQYF.

This chain joins TRBV12-5 and TRBJ2-1; D unclear. The germline V and J ends were trimmed by 4 bases and 6 bases, with 4 bases remaining between them. This CDR3 is built from 11 residues. Germline V lookup: CDR1 LGHNT, CDR2 FRNRAP. The chain's CDR3 is CASGYRNEQFF. The CDR3 region has the DNA TGTGCTAGTGGTTACCGCAATGAGCAGTTCTTC.

The chain has TRBV5-6 and TRBJ1-2; possible D gene TRBD1, 5 bases. In germline, CDR1 is SGHDT, CDR2 YYEEEE. The ends were cut back, 4 bases at V and 4 bases at J, with 8 bases in the middle. This CDR3 has 12 residues. As DNA, the CDR3 is TGTGCCAGCAGCCCAGGGAGCTATGGCTACACCTTC. It codes for CASSPGSYGYTF.

The genes are TRBV30 and TRBJ2-7, with 9 positions matching TRBD1. CDR1 and CDR2 (germline): GTSNPN, SVGIG (reference sequence). The V segment lost 3 bases and the J segment 6 bases; nucleotides outside the gene matches: 0. The CDR3 is 11 residues long. The CDR3 protein is CAWRTGGEQYF. The CDR3 nucleotides are TGTGCCTGGAGGACAGGGGGCGAGCAGTACTTC.

The rearrangement uses TRBV5-1 and TRBJ2-5, with TRBD2 identical over 11 bases. CDR3 length: 14 amino acids. The J segment lost 2 bases and the V segment lost 8 bases, leaving 5 bases of the junction unmatched. Germline V gene sequence: CDR1 SGHRS, CDR2 YFSETQ. The CDR3 DNA reads as TGCGCCAGTAAGGGACTAGCGGTACAAGAGACCCAGTACTTC. It is translated as CASKGLAVQETQYF.

The CDR3 DNA reads as TGTGCCAGCAGCGTAGCTCCGGGGGCAGGTGGCTACACCTTC. It is translated as CASSVAPGAGGYTF. The chain employs TRBV9 and TRBJ1-2; D is perhaps TRBD1 (6 bases). Trimming left V 0 bases short and J 7 bases short, with 13 bases between. CDR3 length: 14 residues. Germline lookup yields CDR1 SGDLS and CDR2 YYNGEE.

This chain links TRBV30 with TRBJ1-2, with D hard to call. The CDR3 is 13 residues long. Trimming left V 2 bases short and J 2 bases short, with 9 bases between. Germline CDR1 is GTSNPN and CDR2 is SVGIG (reference sequence). In nucleotides, the CDR3 is TGTGCCTGGAGTATGTTAACCAACTATGGCTACACCTTC. Residues: CAWSMLTNYGYTF. The complete variable domain, with remaining parts taken from reference TRBV30 and TRBJ1-2, reads SQTIHQWPATLVQPVGSPLSLECTVEGTSNPNLYWYRQAAGRGLQLLFYSVGIGQISSEVPQNLSASRPQDRQFILSSKKLLLSDSGFYLCAWSMLTNYGYTFGSGTRLTVV.

J is TRBJ2-5 and V is TRBV7-9; possible D gene TRBD1, 6 bases. The ends were cut back, 3 bases at V and 5 bases at J, with 19 bases in the middle. This CDR3 has 16 amino acids. Germline V gives CDR1 SEHNR, CDR2 FQNEAQ (reference sequence). CDR3 in amino acids: CASSFTGKKGVETQYF. Here the CDR3 DNA reads TGTGCCAGCAGCTTTACTGGGAAGAAGGGGGTGGAGACCCAGTACTTC.